The rows below give T cell receptor beta chains drawn from one sample of a study of blood T cell repertoires in COVID-19. Libraries were prepared by immunoSEQ multiplex PCR; TCRdb keeps only in-frame clonotypes and omits some of them. Seen here are about 230,000 clones, 70% to 85% observed once, and the top ten hold 2% to 2.5%. The specimen sequenced was peripheral blood. All receptors come from a man aged 40-55 years who had recovered from COVID-19. Each CDR3 is given without its conserved first and last residue.

V: TRBV7-2
CDR3: ASSLVTTGGLYGYT

V: TRBV6-6
CDR3: ASSTAGTAYEQY

V: TRBV30
CDR3: AWSVGSSGANVLT

V: TRBV2
CDR3: ASSRQVSRSGEQY

V: TRBV2
CDR3: ARSERDRISF

V: TRBV7-2
CDR3: ASSDRDRSLPVY

V: TRBV5-6
CDR3: ASSLGQSNQPQH

V: TRBV18
CDR3: ASSPAPGAGGTDTQY

V: TRBV5-6
CDR3: ASSPRGAWNTEAF

V: TRBV2
CDR3: ASSLAKGRLDNEQF

V: TRBV30
CDR3: AWSSRGNTEAF

V: TRBV5-5
CDR3: ASSFREGDTQY

V: TRBV19
CDR3: ASSTETTGLTEAF

V: TRBV6-5
CDR3: ASTRTRASNQPQH

V: TRBV18
CDR3: ASSPPNGGGYNEQF

V: TRBV11-2
CDR3: ASSPRQGVLYNEQF

V: TRBV9
CDR3: ASSVGIGEVAF

V: TRBV5-4
CDR3: ASSSAGVPYNEQF

V: TRBV27
CDR3: ASSLSSRYEQY

V: TRBV5-6
CDR3: ASSFTGGSNEKLF